A single sample is the source of the 9 T cell receptor beta chains below, sequenced in a study of shared clonotypes between healthy human individuals. The method was immunoSEQ multiplex PCR; TCRdb's version includes in-frame clones alone and lacks a portion of them. The profile shows approximately 350,000 clones, around 96% of them singletons. Sequencing input: memory CD8+ T cells sorted from blood. Documented subset: CD45RO+ cells pooled with CCR7-negative TemRA cells. All receptors come from a man aged 25 to 40 in good health.

The chain carries TRBV6-1 and TRBJ1-5; 7 nucleotides line up with TRBD1. Germline V gene lookup returns CDR1 MNHNS and CDR2 SASEGT. CDR3 length: 12 amino acids. The V segment lost 7 bases and the J segment 7 bases; nucleotides outside the gene matches: 4. The CDR3 DNA reads TGTGCCAGCACTAAGACAGGGCAGCCCCAGCATTTT. As protein: CASTKTGQPQHF.

This clone was observed a single time. The chain's CDR3 is CAWSSSRGDTQYF. The CDR3 DNA reads as TGTGCCTGGAGCTCCTCTAGGGGAGATACGCAGTATTTT. The chain is built from TRBV30 and TRBJ2-3, with a tentative D call TRBD1 (5 bases). The germline V gene has CDR1 GTSNPN and CDR2 SVGIG (reference sequence). The length of the CDR3 is 13 residues. The V end was cut by 3 bases, the J end by 5 bases, with 12 bases between.

J is TRBJ2-1 and V is TRBV5-1; D is possibly TRBD1 or TRBD2 (6 bases each). This CDR3 has 14 amino acids. The ends were cut back, 7 bases at V and 4 bases at J, with 15 bases in the middle. From germline, CDR1 is SGHRS and CDR2 YFSETQ. The CDR3 region is CASEEGVVYNEQFF. The CDR3 DNA reads as TGCGCCAGCGAGGAGGGGGTCGTTTACAATGAGCAGTTCTTC.

CDR3 amino acids: CASSWGDTSSYNEQFF. The CDR3, as DNA: TGCGCCAGCAGCTGGGGGGACACAAGCTCCTACAATGAGCAGTTCTTC. V usage is TRBV5-1 and J usage is TRBJ2-1; the D call may be TRBD1 or TRBD2 (6 bases each). This CDR3 is 16 amino acids long. Per germline, CDR1 SGHRS and CDR2 YFSETQ. The V end was cut by 3 bases, the J end by 0 bases, with 13 bases between. The entire variable domain, with the rest obtained from reference TRBV5-1 and TRBJ2-1, is as follows: KAGVTQTPRYLIKTRGQQVTLSCSPISGHRSVSWYQQTPGQGLQFLFEYFSETQRNKGNFPGRFSGRQFSNSRSEMNVSTLELGDSALYLCASSWGDTSSYNEQFFGPGTRLTVL.

This sequence joins TRBV4-1 and TRBJ2-1, with 12 bases identical to TRBD2. This CDR3 contains 18 residues. V was pared by 0 bases and J by 4 bases, with 7 bases of the junction left unmatched. Germline-derived CDR1 and CDR2 are MGHRA and YSYEKL. DNA for the CDR3: TGCGCCAGCAGCCAAGAGGCTAGCGGGAGGGCCATATACAATGAGCAGTTCTTC. Its protein is CASSQEASGRAIYNEQFF.

V gene TRBV6-7 combines with J gene TRBJ2-7; TRBD1 matches 9 bases. TRBV6-7 is an ORF, with its function uncertain. This CDR3 region has 14 residues. The ends lost 5 bases at V and 0 bases at J; junction bases unmatched: 2. The CDR3 spells CASSEGQGSYEQYF. CDR3 in DNA: TGTGCCAGCAGTGAGGGACAGGGCTCCTACGAGCAGTACTTC.

The V call is TRBV7-9, the J call TRBJ2-1, with 9 bases lining up with TRBD1. The CDR3 loop spans 13 amino acids. J gave up 8 bases and V 4 bases, and 3 bases lay outside the gene matches. Germline V lookup: CDR1 SEHNR, CDR2 FQNEAQ (reference sequence). CDR3 region: CASSSDRGHEQFF. The CDR3 bases are TGTGCCAGCAGCTCGGACAGGGGCCATGAGCAGTTCTTC. The full variable domain, rest sourced from reference TRBV7-9 and TRBJ2-1, is DTGVSQNPRHKITKRGQNVTFRCDPISEHNRLYWYRQTLGQGPEFLTYFQNEAQLEKSRLLSDRFSAERPKGSFSTLEIQRTEQGDSAMYLCASSSDRGHEQFFGPGTRLTVL.

The rearrangement uses TRBV11-2 and TRBJ2-7; no reliable D call. Trimming shortened V by 6 bases and J by 0 bases, and 12 bases separated the two germline ends. This CDR3 contains 14 residues. Germline values: CDR1 SGHAT, CDR2 FQNNGV. The CDR3 region has the DNA TGTGCCAGCAGGACCCCTCTGAGCTCCTACGAGCAGTACTTC. Translating gives CASRTPLSSYEQYF.

This chain uses TRBV10-3 with TRBJ2-7; the D is unclear. V was clipped by 10 bases and J by 0 bases, with 1 base between them. Germline CDR1 is ENHRY and CDR2 is SYGVKD. The CDR3 has 9 residues. This CDR3 is CASSYEQYF. CDR3 DNA sequence: TGTGCCAGCTCCTACGAGCAGTACTTC.